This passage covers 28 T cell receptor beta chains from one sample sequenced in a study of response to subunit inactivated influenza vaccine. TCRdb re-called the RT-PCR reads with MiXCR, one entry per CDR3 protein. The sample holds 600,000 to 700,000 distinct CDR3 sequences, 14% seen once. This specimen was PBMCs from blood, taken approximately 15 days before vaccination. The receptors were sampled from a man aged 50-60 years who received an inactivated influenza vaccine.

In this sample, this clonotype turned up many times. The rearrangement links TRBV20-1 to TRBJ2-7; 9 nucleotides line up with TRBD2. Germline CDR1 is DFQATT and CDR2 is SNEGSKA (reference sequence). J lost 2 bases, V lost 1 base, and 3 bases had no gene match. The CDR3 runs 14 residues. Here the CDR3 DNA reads TGCAGTGCTAGAGTAGCGGGAGTCCCCTACGAGCAGTACTTC. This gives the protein CSARVAGVPYEQYF.

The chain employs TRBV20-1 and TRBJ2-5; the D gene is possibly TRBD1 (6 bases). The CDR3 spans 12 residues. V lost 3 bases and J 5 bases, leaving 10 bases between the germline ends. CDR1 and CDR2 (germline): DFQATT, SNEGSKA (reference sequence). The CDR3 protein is CSASWGLETQYF. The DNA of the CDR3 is TGCAGTGCTAGCTGGGGGCTGGAGACCCAGTACTTC.

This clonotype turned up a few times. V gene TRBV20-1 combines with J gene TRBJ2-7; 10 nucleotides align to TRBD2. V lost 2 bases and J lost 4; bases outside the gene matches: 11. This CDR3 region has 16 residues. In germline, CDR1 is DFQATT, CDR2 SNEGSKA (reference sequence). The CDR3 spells CSARLAGAVSLYEQYF. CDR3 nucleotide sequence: TGCAGTGCTAGACTAGCGGGAGCGGTCTCACTGTACGAGCAGTACTTC.

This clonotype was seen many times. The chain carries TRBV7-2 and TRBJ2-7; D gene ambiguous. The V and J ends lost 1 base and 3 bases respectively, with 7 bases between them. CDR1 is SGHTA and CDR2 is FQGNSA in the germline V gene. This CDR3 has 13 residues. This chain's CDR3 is CASSLEAGYEQYF. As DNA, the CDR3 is TGTGCCAGCAGCTTAGAGGCAGGCTACGAGCAGTACTTC.

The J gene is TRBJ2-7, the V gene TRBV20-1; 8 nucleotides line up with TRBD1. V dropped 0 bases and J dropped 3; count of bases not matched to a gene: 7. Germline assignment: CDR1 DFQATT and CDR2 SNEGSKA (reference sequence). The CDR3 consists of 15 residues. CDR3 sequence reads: CSARERGQVDYEQYF. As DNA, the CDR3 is TGCAGTGCTAGAGAAAGGGGACAGGTGGACTACGAGCAGTACTTC.

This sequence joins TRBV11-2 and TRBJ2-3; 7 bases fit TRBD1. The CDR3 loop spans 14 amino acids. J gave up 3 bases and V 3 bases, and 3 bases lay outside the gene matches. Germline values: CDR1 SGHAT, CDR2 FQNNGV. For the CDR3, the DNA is TGTGCCAGCAGCTTGGACAGGACTACAGATACGCAGTATTTT. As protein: CASSLDRTTDTQYF.

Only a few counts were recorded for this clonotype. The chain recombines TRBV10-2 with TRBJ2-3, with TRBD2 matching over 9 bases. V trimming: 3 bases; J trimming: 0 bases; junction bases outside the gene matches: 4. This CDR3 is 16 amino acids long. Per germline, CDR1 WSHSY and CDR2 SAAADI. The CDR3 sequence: CASSDRRGGSTDTQYF. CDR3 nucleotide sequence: TGCGCCAGCAGTGATCGGCGGGGGGGGAGCACAGATACGCAGTATTTT.

The CDR3 coding sequence is TGTGCCAGCAGCCACTTTGGCCCTAATCAGCCCCAGCATTTT. It encodes CASSHFGPNQPQHF. V and J are TRBV6-1 and TRBJ1-5; D is undetermined. The V and J ends lost 6 bases and 4 bases respectively, with 13 bases between them. In germline, CDR1 is MNHNS, CDR2 SASEGT. CDR3 length: 14 residues.

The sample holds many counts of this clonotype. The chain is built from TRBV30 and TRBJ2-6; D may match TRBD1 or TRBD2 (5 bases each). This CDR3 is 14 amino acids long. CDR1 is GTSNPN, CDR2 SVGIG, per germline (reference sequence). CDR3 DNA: TGTGGGGGGTCGCCCTCCTCTGGGGCCAACGTCCTGACTTTC. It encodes CGGSPSSGANVLTF.

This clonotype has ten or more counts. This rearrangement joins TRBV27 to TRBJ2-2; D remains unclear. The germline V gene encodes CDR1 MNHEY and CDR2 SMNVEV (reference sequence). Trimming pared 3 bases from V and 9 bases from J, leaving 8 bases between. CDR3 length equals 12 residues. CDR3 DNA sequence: TGTGCCAGCAGTTTCCATGGAAGGGAGCTGTTTTTT. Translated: CASSFHGRELFF.

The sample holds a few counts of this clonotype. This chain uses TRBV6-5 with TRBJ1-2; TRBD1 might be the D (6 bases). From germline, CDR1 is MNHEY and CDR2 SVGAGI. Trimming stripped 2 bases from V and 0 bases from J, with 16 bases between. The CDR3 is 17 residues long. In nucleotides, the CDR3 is TGTGCCAGCAGTTACGGGGGCCTGACAACAACTAACTATGGCTACACCTTC. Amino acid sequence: CASSYGGLTTTNYGYTF.

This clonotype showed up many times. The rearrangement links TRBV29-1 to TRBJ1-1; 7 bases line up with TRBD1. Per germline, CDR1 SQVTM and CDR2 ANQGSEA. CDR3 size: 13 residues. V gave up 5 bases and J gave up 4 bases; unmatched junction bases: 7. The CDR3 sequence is CSVRGGRGTEAFF. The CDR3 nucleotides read TGCAGCGTTCGAGGGGGCCGCGGCACTGAAGCTTTCTTT.

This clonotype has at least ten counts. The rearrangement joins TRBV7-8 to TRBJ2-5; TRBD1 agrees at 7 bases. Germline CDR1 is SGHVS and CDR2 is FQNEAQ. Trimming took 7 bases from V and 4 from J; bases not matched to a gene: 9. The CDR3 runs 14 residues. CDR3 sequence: CASKGAKDSETQYF. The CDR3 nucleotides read TGTGCCAGCAAGGGGGCGAAGGACTCAGAGACCCAGTACTTC.

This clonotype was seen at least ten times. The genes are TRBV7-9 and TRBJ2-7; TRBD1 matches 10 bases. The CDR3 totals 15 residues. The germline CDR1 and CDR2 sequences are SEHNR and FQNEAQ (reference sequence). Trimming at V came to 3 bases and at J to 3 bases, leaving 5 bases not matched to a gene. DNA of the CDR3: TGTGCCAGCAGCTTCCGGGACAGGGGTATCTACGAGCAGTACTTC. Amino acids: CASSFRDRGIYEQYF.

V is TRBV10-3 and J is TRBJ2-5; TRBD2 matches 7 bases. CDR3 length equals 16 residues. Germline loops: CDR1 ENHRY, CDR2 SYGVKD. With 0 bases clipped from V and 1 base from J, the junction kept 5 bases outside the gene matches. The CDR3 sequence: CAISESGGGGQETQYF. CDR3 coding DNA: TGTGCCATCAGTGAGTCTGGCGGGGGTGGCCAAGAGACCCAGTACTTC.

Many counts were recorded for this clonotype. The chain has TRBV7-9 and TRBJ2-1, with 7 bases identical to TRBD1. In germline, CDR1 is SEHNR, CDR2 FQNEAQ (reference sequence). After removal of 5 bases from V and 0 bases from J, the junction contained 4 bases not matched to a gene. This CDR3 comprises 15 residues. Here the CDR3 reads CASSRSGGSYNEQFF. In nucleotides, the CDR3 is TGTGCCAGCAGCCGATCAGGGGGCTCCTACAATGAGCAGTTCTTC.

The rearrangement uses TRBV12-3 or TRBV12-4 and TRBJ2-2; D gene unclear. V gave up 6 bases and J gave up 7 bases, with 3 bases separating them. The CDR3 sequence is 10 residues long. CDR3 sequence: CASSRGELFF. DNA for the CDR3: TGTGCCAGCAGCCGCGGGGAGCTGTTTTTT.

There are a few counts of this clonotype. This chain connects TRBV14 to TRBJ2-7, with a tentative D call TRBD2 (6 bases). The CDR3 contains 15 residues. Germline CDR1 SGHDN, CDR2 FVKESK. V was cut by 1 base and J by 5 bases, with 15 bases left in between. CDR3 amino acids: CASSQVGPSGDEQYF. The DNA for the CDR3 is TGTGCCAGCAGCCAAGTCGGCCCATCGGGAGACGAGCAGTACTTC.

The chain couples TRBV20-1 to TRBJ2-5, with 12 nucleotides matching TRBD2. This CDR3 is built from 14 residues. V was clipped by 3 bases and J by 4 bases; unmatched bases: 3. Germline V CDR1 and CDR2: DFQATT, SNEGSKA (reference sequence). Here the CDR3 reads CSARTSGRGETQYF. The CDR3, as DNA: TGCAGTGCTAGGACTAGCGGGAGAGGAGAGACCCAGTACTTC.

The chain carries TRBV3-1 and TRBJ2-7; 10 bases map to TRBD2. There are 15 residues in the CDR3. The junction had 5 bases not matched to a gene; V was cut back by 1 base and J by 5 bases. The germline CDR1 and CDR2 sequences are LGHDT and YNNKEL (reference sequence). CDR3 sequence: CASSQGSGRRNEQYF. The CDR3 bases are TGTGCCAGCAGCCAAGGTAGCGGGAGGAGGAACGAGCAGTACTTC.

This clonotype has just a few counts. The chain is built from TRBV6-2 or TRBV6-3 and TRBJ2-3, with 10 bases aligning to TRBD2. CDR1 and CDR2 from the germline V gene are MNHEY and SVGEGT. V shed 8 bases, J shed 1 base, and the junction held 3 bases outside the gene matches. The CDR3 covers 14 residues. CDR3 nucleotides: TGTGCCAGCTCTGGACTAGCGGGCACAGATACGCAGTATTTT. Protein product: CASSGLAGTDTQYF.

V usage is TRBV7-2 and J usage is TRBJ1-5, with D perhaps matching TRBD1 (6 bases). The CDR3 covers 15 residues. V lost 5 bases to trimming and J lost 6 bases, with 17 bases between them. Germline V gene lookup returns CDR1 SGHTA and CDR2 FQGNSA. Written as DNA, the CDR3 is TGTGCCAGCAGCCGGACAGAGGGGGGGATTCAGCCCCAGCATTTT. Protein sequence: CASSRTEGGIQPQHF. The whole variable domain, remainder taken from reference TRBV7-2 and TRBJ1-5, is GAGVSQSPSNKVTEKGKDVELRCDPISGHTALYWYRQSLGQGLEFLIYFQGNSAPDKSGLPSDRFSAERTGGSVSTLTIQRTQQEDSAVYLCASSRTEGGIQPQHFGDGTRLSIL.

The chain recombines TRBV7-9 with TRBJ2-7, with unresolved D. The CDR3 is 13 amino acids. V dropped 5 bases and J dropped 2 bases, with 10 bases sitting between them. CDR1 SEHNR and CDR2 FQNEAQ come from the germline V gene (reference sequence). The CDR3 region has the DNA TGTGCCAGCAGCCTAAAATCCGCCTACGAGCAGTACTTC. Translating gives CASSLKSAYEQYF. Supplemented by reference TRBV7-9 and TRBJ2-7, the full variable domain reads DTGVSQNPRHKITKRGQNVTFRCDPISEHNRLYWYRQTLGQGPEFLTYFQNEAQLEKSRLLSDRFSAERPKGSFSTLEIQRTEQGDSAMYLCASSLKSAYEQYFGPGTRLTVT.

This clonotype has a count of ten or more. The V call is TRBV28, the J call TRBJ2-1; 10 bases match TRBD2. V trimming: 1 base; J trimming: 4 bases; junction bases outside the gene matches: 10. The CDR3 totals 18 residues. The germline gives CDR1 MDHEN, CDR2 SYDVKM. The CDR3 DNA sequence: TGTGCCAGCAGTTTATCCCACCGCCTACTAGCGGGGTACAATGAGCAGTTCTTC. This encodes CASSLSHRLLAGYNEQFF.

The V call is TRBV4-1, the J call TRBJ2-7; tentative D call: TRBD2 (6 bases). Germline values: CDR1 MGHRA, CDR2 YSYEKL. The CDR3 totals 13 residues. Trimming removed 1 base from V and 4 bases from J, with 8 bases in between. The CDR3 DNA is TGCGCCAGCAGCCAAGGGGACTGGTACGAGCAGTACTTC. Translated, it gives CASSQGDWYEQYF.

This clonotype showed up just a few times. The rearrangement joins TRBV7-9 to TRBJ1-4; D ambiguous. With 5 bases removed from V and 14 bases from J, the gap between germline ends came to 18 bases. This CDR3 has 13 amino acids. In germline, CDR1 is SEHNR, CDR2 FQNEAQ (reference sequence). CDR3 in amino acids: CASSHRTVQDLFF. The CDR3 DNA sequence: TGTGCCAGCAGCCACCGGACCGTCCAGGACCTGTTTTTT. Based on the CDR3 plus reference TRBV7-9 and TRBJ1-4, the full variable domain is DTGVSQNPRHKITKRGQNVTFRCDPISEHNRLYWYRQTLGQGPEFLTYFQNEAQLEKSRLLSDRFSAERPKGSFSTLEIQRTEQGDSAMYLCASSHRTVQDLFFGSGTQLSVL.

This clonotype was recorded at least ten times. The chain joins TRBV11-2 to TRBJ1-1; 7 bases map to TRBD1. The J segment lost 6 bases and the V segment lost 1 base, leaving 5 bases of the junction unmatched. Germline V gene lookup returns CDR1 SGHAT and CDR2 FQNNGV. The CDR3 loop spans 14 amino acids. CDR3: CASSLAGGYPEAFF. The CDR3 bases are TGTGCCAGCAGCTTAGCAGGGGGGTACCCTGAAGCTTTCTTT.

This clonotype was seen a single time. The CDR3, as DNA: TGTGCCAGCAGCCATACATACTCCGGGGTGGACTTCCAAGAGACCCAGTACTTC. Amino acids: CASSHTYSGVDFQETQYF. The V and J genes are TRBV11-1 and TRBJ2-5; the D gene is possibly TRBD2 (5 bases). Germline V gene lookup returns CDR1 SGHAT and CDR2 FQDESV (reference sequence). CDR3 length equals 18 residues. V shed 5 bases and J shed 1 base, with 23 bases lying between them.